This T cell receptor beta chain was recorded in a study of CD8 T cells in Susac syndrome. Sequencing of TCR beta covered CD8+ and CD4+ T cells obtained from blood. Trimming took 5 bases from V and 2 from J; bases not matched to a gene: 6. Germline V lookup: CDR1 MGHRA, CDR2 YSYEKL. The CDR3 is 15 amino acids. Random hexamers were used to reverse transcribe about 0.5 to 1 ug of RNA. TCRdb re-called the immunoSEQ multiplex PCR reads through MiXCR, storing one row per CDR3 protein. The table records roughly 200,000 distinct CDR3 sequences, over 75% of them present only once. Sequences were obtained from CD4+ T cells from PBMCs. The receptor was derived from a human donor with Susac syndrome. V and J are TRBV4-1 and TRBJ2-7; TRBD1 aligns across 10 bases. DNA for the CDR3: TGCGCCAGCAGCGAGGGACAGGGGCTCCCCTACGAGCAGTACTTC. This encodes CASSEGQGLPYEQYF.